The present TCR beta chain was sequenced within a study of blood T cells in healthy people across ages. V lost 1 base to trimming and J lost 6 bases, with 15 bases between them. The germline gives CDR1 DFQATT, CDR2 SNEGSKA (reference sequence). This CDR3 region has 14 residues. This clonotype was observed a handful of times. Its antigen remains unidentified. Study-level findings and limits: Changes in expanded clonotypes were possibly confounded, as the CMV status of donors was unknown. It was held that the diversity estimates obtained from one million T cells were underestimates. Unsorted PBMCs ruled out conclusive naive versus antigen-experienced comparison.

The second PCR ran about 6 to 11 cycles with a sample-barcoded 5' primer and J-beta primers. TCRdb ran MiXCR on the 5' RACE reads and lists one entry per CDR3 protein. The table records roughly 1.5 million distinct CDR3 sequences, approximately 43% of them present only once. The source is a woman younger than 35 in good health. This chain connects TRBV20-1 to TRBJ1-2; D is ambiguous. The material sequenced was blood. Here the CDR3 reads CSARVAGHPNGYTF. The CDR3 region has the DNA TGCAGTGCTAGAGTGGCGGGCCATCCTAATGGCTACACCTTC.